These 12 T cell receptor beta chains originate from one sample sequenced in a study of persistence of HIV-infected CD4 T cells. Antigen specificity for these receptors is unknown. The immunoSEQ assay was version 4, run in survey mode. Only in-frame clones appear in the TCRdb table, and some are missing; sequencing was by immunoSEQ multiplex PCR. Here the sample spans tens of thousands of clones, 82% being singletons. Stimulation used about 9.5 ug/mL lysate from CMV-infected fibroblasts. Memory cells lacking CD40L and CD69 with high CD45RO were sorted. Source: CD4+ T cells sorted from PBMCs after roughly 18-hour stimulation, taken from a patient who received antiretroviral therapy. All receptors come from an adult woman with HIV who was CMV-seropositive.

This clone was picked up one time. The chain is built from TRBV6-5 and TRBJ2-7, with D possibly being TRBD1 (5 bases). CDR3 length: 15 amino acids. Trimming cost V 0 bases and J 0 bases, with 9 bases left between them. The germline gives CDR1 MNHEY, CDR2 SVGAGI. The CDR3 protein is CASSYSGHHSYEQYF. In DNA form, the CDR3 reads TGTGCCAGCAGTTACTCTGGACACCACTCCTACGAGCAGTACTTC.

The chain employs TRBV23-1 and TRBJ1-2; 10 bases are shared with TRBD1. TRBV23-1 falls under the ORF class, with uncertain function. The CDR3 contains 15 residues. V was pared by 10 bases and J by 4 bases, with 12 bases of the junction left unmatched. CDR3 nucleotide sequence: TGCGCCATCCCGATGGGACAGGGGAGGAGCTATGGCTACACCTTC. Residues: CAIPMGQGRSYGYTF.

The chain joins TRBV5-1 to TRBJ1-2, with a weak D call TRBD1 (5 bases). The CDR3 totals 13 residues. Per the germline V gene, CDR1 is SGHRS and CDR2 is YFSETQ. V dropped 4 bases and J dropped 3 bases, with 10 bases sitting between them. The CDR3 here is CASSKDTYYGYTF. The CDR3 nucleotides are TGCGCCAGCAGCAAGGACACATACTATGGCTACACCTTC.

This clone has more than one count but fewer than ten. Here the CDR3 DNA reads TGTGCCAGCAGTTACGTCGTAACTGAAGCTTTCTTT. Its translation is CASSYVVTEAFF. The V and J genes are TRBV6-5 and TRBJ1-1; the D is unclear. The CDR3 runs to 12 residues. Trimming removed 2 bases from V and 5 bases from J, with 6 bases in between. The V gene's germline CDR1 is MNHEY and CDR2 SVGAGI.

This clone has just one count. This chain connects TRBV12-3 or TRBV12-4 to TRBJ1-2; D is possibly TRBD1 (5 bases). CDR3 size: 12 residues. Trimming shortened V by 6 bases and J by 7 bases, and 12 bases separated the two germline ends. The CDR3 loop reads CASSQGGPGYTF. In nucleotides, the CDR3 is TGTGCCAGCAGCCAGGGTGGTCCTGGCTACACCTTC.

The chain has TRBV2 and TRBJ2-1; D is ambiguous. The CDR3 is made up of 13 amino acids. Germline loops: CDR1 SNHLY, CDR2 FYNNEI. V was cut by 6 bases and J by 5 bases, with 11 bases left in between. The CDR3 protein is CASRLDGNNEQFF. As DNA, the CDR3 is TGTGCCAGCAGACTGGACGGAAACAATGAGCAGTTCTTC.

The chain couples TRBV4-3 to TRBJ2-7; 7 bases are shared with TRBD1. The V gene end was trimmed by 0 bases and the J gene end by 0 bases; junction bases not matched to a gene: 2. The CDR3 spans 15 residues. The germline gives CDR1 LGHNA, CDR2 YSLEER. For the CDR3, the DNA is TGCGCCAGCAGCCAAGAAGGACAGGCCTCCTACGAGCAGTACTTC. Encoded protein: CASSQEGQASYEQYF.

The V and J genes are TRBV10-2 and TRBJ1-6; perhaps TRBD1 as D (5 bases). The CDR3 spans 13 residues. Germline CDR1 WSHSY, CDR2 SAAADI. The V end lost 7 bases, the J end lost 6 bases, and 10 bases lay between the germline ends. CDR3 in amino acids: CASKEGFNSPLHF. The CDR3 coding sequence is TGCGCCAGCAAAGAGGGGTTTAATTCACCCCTCCACTTT.

The V call is TRBV12-5, the J call TRBJ1-5, with 10 bases identical to TRBD1. The germline V gene encodes CDR1 LGHNT and CDR2 FRNRAP. This CDR3 is built from 15 residues. The V and J ends lost 2 bases and 7 bases, in that order; junction bases with no gene match: 5. CDR3 coding DNA: TGTGCTAGTGGTTTGTGGGACAGGGGCGGGCAGCCCCAGCATTTT. It encodes CASGLWDRGGQPQHF.

The table lists this clone with a count of one. This chain connects TRBV10-1 to TRBJ1-1, with D maybe TRBD1 (5 bases). V shed 5 bases and J shed 5 bases, with 12 bases lying between them. CDR1 WNHNN and CDR2 SYGVQD come from the germline V gene (reference sequence). This CDR3 has 13 residues. The CDR3, as DNA: TGCGCCAGCAGTCTCCGACCAGGGACTGAAGCTTTCTTT. This encodes CASSLRPGTEAFF.

The chain links TRBV24-1 to TRBJ2-5; D may be TRBD1 or TRBD2 (5 bases each). V lost 5 bases to trimming and J lost 2 bases, with 14 bases between them. CDR1 and CDR2 from the germline V gene are KGHDR and SFDVKD. The CDR3 loop spans 15 amino acids. The CDR3: CATSGLGELQETQYF. DNA of the CDR3: TGTGCCACCAGTGGTCTGGGGGAGCTGCAAGAGACCCAGTACTTC.

Details on this clone: One end of the junction does not line up with germline, which may come from a read error. The rearrangement joins TRBV5-1 to TRBJ1-3; no firm D call. CDR3 length equals 14 residues. Germline CDR1 is SGHRS and CDR2 is YFSETQ. The CDR3 nucleotides read TGCGCCAGCACCTTGGACGGCTCTGGAAACACCATATATTTT. Amino acids: CASTLDGSGNTIYF.